A single sample is the source of the 22 T cell receptor beta chains below, sequenced in a study of blood T cell repertoires in COVID-19. Clones were read by immunoSEQ multiplex PCR, and TCRdb kept only the in-frame ones, dropping some. The sample records about 120,000 clones, 75% to 90% being singletons. Sequencing was carried out using peripheral blood. These receptors were collected from a man aged 35-49 years with acute or convalescent COVID-19.

Only one count was recorded for this clone. This chain links TRBV10-3 with TRBJ2-1; 7 nucleotides agree with TRBD2. V gave up 10 bases and J gave up 0 bases; unmatched junction bases: 6. Germline CDR1 is ENHRY and CDR2 is SYGVKD. This CDR3 region has 14 residues. The CDR3 coding sequence is TGTGCCACCACCGGGGGGAGCTCCTACAATGAGCAGTTCTTC. Translation gives CATTGGSSYNEQFF.

V and J are TRBV3-1 (or the pseudogene TRBV3-2) and TRBJ2-3, with D possibly TRBD1 on 5 matching bases. V was trimmed by 8 bases and J by 4 bases, leaving 13 bases between them. The germline V gene has CDR1 LGHDT and CDR2 YNNKEL (reference sequence). This CDR3 has 13 residues. The CDR3 region has the DNA TGTGCCAGCCGTGAGCCAGGGTCAGATACGCAGTATTTT. It codes for CASREPGSDTQYF.

The genes are TRBV5-6 and TRBJ1-6; D call uncertain. Trimming cost V 0 bases and J 9 bases, with 13 bases left between them. Per the germline V gene, CDR1 is SGHDT and CDR2 is YYEEEE. The CDR3 has 15 residues. The CDR3 spells CASSLEYREGSPLHF. DNA for the CDR3: TGTGCCAGCAGCTTGGAATATAGGGAGGGTTCACCCCTCCACTTT. Filled out from reference TRBV5-6 and TRBJ1-6, the complete variable domain reads DAGVTQSPTHLIKTRGQQVTLRCSPKSGHDTVSWYQQALGQGPQFIFQYYEEEERQRGNFPDRFSGHQFPNYSSELNVNALLLGDSALYLCASSLEYREGSPLHFGNGTRLTVT.

The chain joins TRBV6-2 or TRBV6-3 to TRBJ2-7; possibly TRBD2 for D (6 bases). The CDR3 spans 17 residues. In germline, CDR1 is MNHEY, CDR2 SVGEGT. Trimming pared 6 bases from V and 3 bases from J, leaving 24 bases between. CDR3 protein: CASSPYIGRQGIYEQYF. In DNA form, the CDR3 reads TGTGCCAGCAGCCCTTACATTGGGAGGCAGGGTATCTACGAGCAGTACTTC.

This rearrangement joins TRBV5-6 to TRBJ2-1, with 10 nucleotides matching TRBD2. The germline CDR1 and CDR2 sequences are SGHDT and YYEEEE. The ends lost 3 bases at V and 5 bases at J; junction bases unmatched: 5. CDR3 length: 15 residues. In DNA, the CDR3 is TGTGCCAGCAGCTCAATAGCGGGAGGCAACAATGAGCAGTTCTTC. It is translated as CASSSIAGGNNEQFF.

The V gene is TRBV30, the J gene TRBJ1-4, with 8 bases matching TRBD1. J was trimmed by 2 bases and V by 1 base; bases with no gene match: 6. Germline CDR1 and CDR2: GTSNPN and SVGIG (reference sequence). The CDR3 is 16 residues long. The CDR3 loop reads CAWSAQGVRTNEKLFF. CDR3 DNA: TGTGCCTGGAGTGCACAGGGGGTCAGGACTAATGAAAAACTGTTTTTT.

The gene calls are TRBV29-1 and TRBJ2-2, with a possible D match to TRBD1 (6 bases). The germline V and J ends were trimmed by 4 bases and 4 bases, with 13 bases remaining between them. The CDR3 sequence is 14 residues long. Looked up from germline, CDR1 is SQVTM and CDR2 is ANQGSEA. The CDR3 loop is CSVAPGVTTGELFF. The CDR3 bases are TGCAGCGTTGCCCCAGGGGTGACCACCGGGGAGCTGTTTTTT.

The chain employs TRBV6-1 and TRBJ1-6, with a weak D call TRBD1 (6 bases). Trimming left V 2 bases short and J 10 bases short, with 18 bases between. The CDR3 runs to 16 residues. CDR1 and CDR2 from the germline V gene are MNHNS and SASEGT. DNA of the CDR3: TGTGCCAGCAGTGAATTGGCAGGGGTACAGCAATCACCCCTCCACTTT. It specifies CASSELAGVQQSPLHF.

The V call is TRBV20-1, the J call TRBJ2-7; 8 bases map to TRBD1. J was trimmed by 6 bases and V by 6 bases; bases with no gene match: 4. This CDR3 has 11 amino acids. Germline CDR1 DFQATT, CDR2 SNEGSKA (reference sequence). The CDR3 loop reads CSAGTGGEQYF. The CDR3 coding sequence is TGCAGTGCCGGGACAGGTGGCGAGCAGTACTTC.

This clone appeared a single time. The chain uses TRBV10-3 and TRBJ1-2, with 9 nucleotides matching TRBD1. CDR1 is ENHRY and CDR2 is SYGVKD in the germline V gene. This CDR3 is built from 15 residues. The J segment lost 4 bases and the V segment lost 3 bases, leaving 6 bases of the junction unmatched. The CDR3 loop reads CAISDGGQGSYGYTF. CDR3 nucleotide sequence: TGTGCCATCAGTGATGGGGGACAGGGATCCTATGGCTACACCTTC.

The rearrangement uses TRBV19 and TRBJ2-7; 8 positions match TRBD1. J lost 3 bases, V lost 3 bases, and 4 bases had no gene match. CDR3 length: 14 residues. Germline V gives CDR1 LNHDA, CDR2 SQIVND (reference sequence). In DNA, the CDR3 is TGTGCCAGTAGTATTCCGGGACAGGTCTACGAGCAGTACTTC. Translating it yields CASSIPGQVYEQYF.

The V and J genes are TRBV7-2 and TRBJ2-1; 7 nucleotides match TRBD2. Germline V gene data show CDR1 as SGHTA and CDR2 as FQGNSA. The CDR3 covers 16 residues. The V segment lost 1 base and the J segment 2 bases; nucleotides outside the gene matches: 5. The CDR3 is CASSLVGGRAYNEQFF. CDR3 DNA: TGTGCCAGCAGCTTAGTGGGGGGGAGGGCCTACAATGAGCAGTTCTTC. The complete variable domain, with remaining parts taken from reference TRBV7-2 and TRBJ2-1, reads GAGVSQSPSNKVTEKGKDVELRCDPISGHTALYWYRQSLGQGLEFLIYFQGNSAPDKSGLPSDRFSAERTGGSVSTLTIQRTQQEDSAVYLCASSLVGGRAYNEQFFGPGTRLTVL.

The rearrangement uses TRBV4-2 and TRBJ2-7, with TRBD2 matching over 8 bases. The CDR3 is 17 residues long. Germline V CDR1 and CDR2: LGHNA, YNFKEQ. V lost 3 bases, J lost 0 bases, and 10 bases stayed unmatched. This CDR3 reads CASSHPQGLAGSYEQYF. The DNA of the CDR3 is TGTGCCAGCAGCCACCCCCAGGGGCTAGCGGGCTCCTACGAGCAGTACTTC.

The count of this clone is one. The chain uses TRBV29-1 and TRBJ1-1; D unresolved. Germline CDR1 is SQVTM and CDR2 is ANQGSEA. Trimming shortened V by 4 bases and J by 1 base, and 7 bases separated the two germline ends. There are 12 residues in the CDR3. The CDR3 DNA reads TGCAGCGTTGGAGACTGGAACACTGAAGCTTTCTTT. It encodes CSVGDWNTEAFF.

This chain joins TRBV5-1 and TRBJ2-2, with a possible D match to TRBD1 (7 bases). V was clipped by 3 bases and J by 3 bases, with 12 bases between them. This CDR3 is 15 amino acids long. The germline V gene has CDR1 SGHRS and CDR2 YFSETQ. In nucleotides, the CDR3 is TGCGCCAGCAGCTCCAGGGGGGTTGACACCGGGGAGCTGTTTTTT. It yields the protein CASSSRGVDTGELFF.

The chain carries TRBV19 and TRBJ1-1; possible D gene TRBD1, 6 bases. The CDR3 covers 15 residues. In germline, CDR1 is LNHDA, CDR2 SQIVND (reference sequence). Trimming removed 7 bases from V and 3 bases from J, with 18 bases in between. CDR3 sequence reads: CASMGGLVFDTEAFF. The DNA of the CDR3 is TGTGCCAGTATGGGGGGGCTTGTTTTTGACACTGAAGCTTTCTTT.

The chain links TRBV18 to TRBJ1-4, with 9 bases fitting TRBD1. V was clipped by 2 bases and J by 8 bases; unmatched bases: 6. The CDR3 consists of 15 residues. CDR1 is KGHSH, CDR2 LQKENI, per germline. CDR3 sequence: CASSPTQGAGEKLFF. CDR3 nucleotide sequence: TGTGCCAGCTCACCAACACAGGGGGCCGGAGAAAAACTGTTTTTT.

For the CDR3, the DNA is TGTGCCAGCAGCCAAGGGGTAACCGGGGAGCTGTTTTTT. Translation: CASSQGVTGELFF. The J gene is TRBJ2-2, the V gene TRBV5-5; D possibly corresponds to TRBD1 (5 bases). In germline, CDR1 is SGHKS, CDR2 YYEKEE (reference sequence). The CDR3 consists of 13 residues. Between the trimmed V and J ends, which lost 4 bases and 5 bases, there was a span of 9 bases.

The V and J genes are TRBV6-2 or TRBV6-3 and TRBJ1-5; a possible D gene is TRBD1 (5 bases). Germline CDR1 is MNHEY and CDR2 is SVGEGT. CDR3 length: 15 amino acids. V was clipped by 4 bases and J by 0 bases, with 10 bases between them. Here the CDR3 DNA reads TGTGCCAGCAGTTTCCGACAGCATAGCAATCAGCCCCAGCATTTT. Translation gives CASSFRQHSNQPQHF.

The V and J genes are TRBV30 and TRBJ1-6, with D possibly TRBD1 on 5 matching bases. CDR1 and CDR2 (germline): GTSNPN, SVGIG (reference sequence). This CDR3 has 14 residues. Trimming pared 2 bases from V and 6 bases from J, leaving 11 bases between. In DNA form, the CDR3 reads TGTGCCTGGAGTTCTCGGGGGGGTAATTCACCCCTCCACTTT. Amino acid sequence: CAWSSRGGNSPLHF.

The J gene is TRBJ2-5, the V gene TRBV27, with TRBD1 matching 12 bases. CDR1 and CDR2 (germline): MNHEY, SMNVEV (reference sequence). The trim removed 8 bases at V and 6 bases at J, leaving 4 bases unmatched. This CDR3 is built from 13 residues. The CDR3 coding sequence is TGTGCCAGCGGGACAGGGGGCAGCCAGACCCAGTACTTC. It codes for CASGTGGSQTQYF.

The chain couples TRBV3-1 (or the pseudogene TRBV3-2) to TRBJ2-1; TRBD2 agrees at 14 bases. V shed 5 bases and J 9 bases; nucleotides not matched to a gene: 9. CDR1 LGHDT and CDR2 YNNKEL come from the germline V gene (reference sequence). CDR3 length: 16 amino acids. CDR3 region: CASSKGLAGAPGEQFF. The CDR3 DNA follows: TGTGCCAGCAGCAAGGGACTAGCGGGAGCCCCCGGTGAGCAGTTCTTC.